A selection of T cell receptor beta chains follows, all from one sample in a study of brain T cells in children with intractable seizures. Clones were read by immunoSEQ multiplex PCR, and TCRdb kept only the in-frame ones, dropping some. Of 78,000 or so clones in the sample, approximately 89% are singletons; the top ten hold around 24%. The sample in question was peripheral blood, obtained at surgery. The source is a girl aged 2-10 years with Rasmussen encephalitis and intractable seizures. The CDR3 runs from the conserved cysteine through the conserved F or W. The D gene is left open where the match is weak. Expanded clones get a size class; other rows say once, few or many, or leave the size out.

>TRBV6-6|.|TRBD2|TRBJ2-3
TGTGCCAGCGCGGGGGGGCGAGATACGCAGTATTTT
CASAGGRDTQYF
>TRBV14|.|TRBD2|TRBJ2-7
TGTGCCAGCAGCCTAATGAGCGGGAGGGCCTACGAGCAGTACTTC
CASSLMSGRAYEQYF
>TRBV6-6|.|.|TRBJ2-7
TGTGCCAGCAGTTTCGACTCCTCCGAGCAGTACTTC
CASSFDSSEQYF
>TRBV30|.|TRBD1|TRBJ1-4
TGTGCCTGGAGTACCACCACAGGGGGCAGTGAAAAACTGTTTTTT
CAWSTTTGGSEKLFF
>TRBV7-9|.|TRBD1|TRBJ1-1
TGTCCCCCGACAGGGGGAGCCACTGAAGCTTTCTTT
CPPTGGATEAFF
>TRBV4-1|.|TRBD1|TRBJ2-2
TGCGCCAGCAGCTCGCGGACAGGGTTAACCGGGGAGCTGTTTTTT
CASSSRTGLTGELFF
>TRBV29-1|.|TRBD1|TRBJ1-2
TGCAGCGTCGCAGACTGGGACAGGGAAGGGGATGGCTACACCTTC
CSVADWDREGDGYTF
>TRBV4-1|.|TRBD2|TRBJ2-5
TGCGCCAGCAGCCTTGGGGGGGAGGCCGGGGAGACCCAGTACTTC
CASSLGGEAGETQYF
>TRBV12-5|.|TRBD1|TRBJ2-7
TGTGCTAGTGGTTTGATCGCAGGGGGCTACCACGAGCAGTACTTC
CASGLIAGGYHEQYF
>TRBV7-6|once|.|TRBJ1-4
TGTGCCAGCAGCTTAGATCCGGGGCGCGGGGTGAATGAAAAACTGTTTTTT
CASSLDPGRGVNEKLFF
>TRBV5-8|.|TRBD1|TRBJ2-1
TGTGCCAGCAGCCTAAGACAGGGTAATGAGCAGTTCTTC
CASSLRQGNEQFF
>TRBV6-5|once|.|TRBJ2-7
TGTGCCAGCAGTTACTCACGACAATCCTACGAGCAGTACTTC
CASSYSRQSYEQYF
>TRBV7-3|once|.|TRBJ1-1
TGTGCCAGCAGCTTGCCTACCGGGACACTTAACACTGAAGCTTTCTTT
CASSLPTGTLNTEAFF
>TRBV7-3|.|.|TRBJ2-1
TGTGCCAGCAGCTTAAGGCAGAATGAGCAGTTCTTC
CASSLRQNEQFF
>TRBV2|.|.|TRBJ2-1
TGTGCCAGCAGTTTGGGGATCAATGAGCAGTTCTTC
CASSLGINEQFF